This passage covers 10 T cell receptor beta chains from one sample sequenced in a study of T-cell reconstitution after alpha-beta-depleted transplantation in children. As it was prepared, the TCRbeta library received unique molecular identifiers. In TCRdb, the PCR reads were re-called with MiXCR into one record per CDR3 protein. The table has roughly 200,000 distinct CDR3 sequences, approximately 10% seen once. Source: PBMCs, taken before TCRalphabeta/CD19-depleted stem cell transplant. The receptors were gathered from a child younger than two with acute myeloid leukemia, due to receive a stem cell transplant.

This clonotype came up many times. The chain recombines TRBV12-3 or TRBV12-4 with TRBJ2-3, with 7 bases fitting TRBD2. CDR3 length: 16 amino acids. The junction had 10 bases not matched to a gene; V was cut back by 4 bases and J by 3 bases. CDR3 region: CASSSQTSPSTDTQYF. Here the CDR3 DNA reads TGTGCCAGCAGTTCCCAGACTAGCCCGTCGACAGATACGCAGTATTTT.

This clonotype has more than one count but fewer than ten. The V call is TRBV20-1, the J call TRBJ2-1; D remains unclear. Trimming removed 3 bases at V and 9 bases at J, with 3 bases between. The V gene's germline CDR1 is DFQATT and CDR2 SNEGSKA (reference sequence). The CDR3 spans 9 residues. CDR3 nucleotide sequence: TGCAGTGCTAGCGGTGAGCAGTTCTTC. This sequence encodes CSASGEQFF.

This clonotype was counted at least ten times. The chain recombines TRBV12-3 or TRBV12-4 with TRBJ2-6; 9 bases fit TRBD2. V trimming: 1 base; J trimming: 0 bases; junction bases outside the gene matches: 4. This CDR3 comprises 18 residues. Here the CDR3 reads CASSLEIAGVSGANVLTF. As DNA, the CDR3 is TGTGCCAGCAGTTTAGAGATAGCGGGAGTCTCTGGGGCCAACGTCCTGACTTTC.

This clonotype was seen many times. The chain is built from TRBV5-1 and TRBJ1-1, with unresolved D. CDR1 SGHRS and CDR2 YFSETQ come from the germline V gene. The CDR3 runs to 13 residues. Trimming removed 0 bases at V and 3 bases at J, with 6 bases between. The CDR3 spells CASSLGEDTEAFF. As DNA, the CDR3 is TGCGCCAGCAGCTTGGGAGAGGACACTGAAGCTTTCTTT.

The chain has TRBV15 and TRBJ2-4, with a possible D match to TRBD1 (6 bases). Germline V gene data show CDR1 as LNHNV and CDR2 as YYDKDF (reference sequence). The CDR3 is 18 amino acids. V was clipped by 0 bases and J by 3 bases, with 18 bases between them. The CDR3 here is CATSRDSPGATGKNIQYF. The CDR3 coding sequence is TGTGCCACCAGCAGAGATAGTCCAGGGGCCACTGGCAAAAACATTCAGTACTTC.

The rearrangement links TRBV6-5 to TRBJ2-7; 11 positions agree with TRBD2. The germline V gene has CDR1 MNHEY and CDR2 SVGAGI. Losses at the gene ends were 3 bases for V and 5 bases for J; bases not matched to a gene: 6. This CDR3 region has 15 residues. CDR3 loop: CASSYSASGRNEQYF. The CDR3 nucleotides read TGTGCCAGCAGTTATTCCGCTAGCGGGAGGAACGAGCAGTACTTC.

The chain joins TRBV28 to TRBJ2-5; the match to TRBD1 covers 7 bases. There are 13 residues in the CDR3. Per the germline V gene, CDR1 is MDHEN and CDR2 is SYDVKM. Unmatched junction bases numbered 5, after V lost 7 bases and J lost 3 bases. DNA for the CDR3: TGTGCCAGCAACCCAGACAGGGAAGAGACCCAGTACTTC. Translated: CASNPDREETQYF.

This clonotype was seen at least ten times. The rearrangement links TRBV20-1 to TRBJ2-1, with D possibly being TRBD2 (5 bases). CDR3 length: 13 amino acids. V gave up 0 bases and J gave up 9 bases, with 12 bases separating them. Per the germline V gene, CDR1 is DFQATT and CDR2 is SNEGSKA (reference sequence). CDR3 residues: CSAREGPSGEQFF. Written as DNA, the CDR3 is TGCAGTGCTAGAGAAGGGCCGAGCGGTGAGCAGTTCTTC.

This clonotype appeared many times. The rearrangement links TRBV7-3 to TRBJ2-3; tentatively, D is TRBD2 (6 bases). Trimming stripped 6 bases from V and 0 bases from J, with 10 bases between. Looked up from germline, CDR1 is SGHTA and CDR2 is FQGTGA. The CDR3 contains 14 residues. The CDR3: CASSAEGSTDTQYF. CDR3 nucleotide sequence: TGTGCCAGCAGTGCGGAGGGGAGCACAGATACGCAGTATTTT.

This clonotype came up many times. The chain links TRBV7-2 to TRBJ2-1; D is unclear. The CDR3 runs 14 residues. Germline assignment: CDR1 SGHTA and CDR2 FQGNSA. The V gene lost 5 bases and the J gene lost 5 bases, with 13 bases spanning the gap. This CDR3 is CASSTTEPHNEQFF. The CDR3 nucleotides are TGTGCCAGCAGCACGACCGAGCCCCACAATGAGCAGTTCTTC.